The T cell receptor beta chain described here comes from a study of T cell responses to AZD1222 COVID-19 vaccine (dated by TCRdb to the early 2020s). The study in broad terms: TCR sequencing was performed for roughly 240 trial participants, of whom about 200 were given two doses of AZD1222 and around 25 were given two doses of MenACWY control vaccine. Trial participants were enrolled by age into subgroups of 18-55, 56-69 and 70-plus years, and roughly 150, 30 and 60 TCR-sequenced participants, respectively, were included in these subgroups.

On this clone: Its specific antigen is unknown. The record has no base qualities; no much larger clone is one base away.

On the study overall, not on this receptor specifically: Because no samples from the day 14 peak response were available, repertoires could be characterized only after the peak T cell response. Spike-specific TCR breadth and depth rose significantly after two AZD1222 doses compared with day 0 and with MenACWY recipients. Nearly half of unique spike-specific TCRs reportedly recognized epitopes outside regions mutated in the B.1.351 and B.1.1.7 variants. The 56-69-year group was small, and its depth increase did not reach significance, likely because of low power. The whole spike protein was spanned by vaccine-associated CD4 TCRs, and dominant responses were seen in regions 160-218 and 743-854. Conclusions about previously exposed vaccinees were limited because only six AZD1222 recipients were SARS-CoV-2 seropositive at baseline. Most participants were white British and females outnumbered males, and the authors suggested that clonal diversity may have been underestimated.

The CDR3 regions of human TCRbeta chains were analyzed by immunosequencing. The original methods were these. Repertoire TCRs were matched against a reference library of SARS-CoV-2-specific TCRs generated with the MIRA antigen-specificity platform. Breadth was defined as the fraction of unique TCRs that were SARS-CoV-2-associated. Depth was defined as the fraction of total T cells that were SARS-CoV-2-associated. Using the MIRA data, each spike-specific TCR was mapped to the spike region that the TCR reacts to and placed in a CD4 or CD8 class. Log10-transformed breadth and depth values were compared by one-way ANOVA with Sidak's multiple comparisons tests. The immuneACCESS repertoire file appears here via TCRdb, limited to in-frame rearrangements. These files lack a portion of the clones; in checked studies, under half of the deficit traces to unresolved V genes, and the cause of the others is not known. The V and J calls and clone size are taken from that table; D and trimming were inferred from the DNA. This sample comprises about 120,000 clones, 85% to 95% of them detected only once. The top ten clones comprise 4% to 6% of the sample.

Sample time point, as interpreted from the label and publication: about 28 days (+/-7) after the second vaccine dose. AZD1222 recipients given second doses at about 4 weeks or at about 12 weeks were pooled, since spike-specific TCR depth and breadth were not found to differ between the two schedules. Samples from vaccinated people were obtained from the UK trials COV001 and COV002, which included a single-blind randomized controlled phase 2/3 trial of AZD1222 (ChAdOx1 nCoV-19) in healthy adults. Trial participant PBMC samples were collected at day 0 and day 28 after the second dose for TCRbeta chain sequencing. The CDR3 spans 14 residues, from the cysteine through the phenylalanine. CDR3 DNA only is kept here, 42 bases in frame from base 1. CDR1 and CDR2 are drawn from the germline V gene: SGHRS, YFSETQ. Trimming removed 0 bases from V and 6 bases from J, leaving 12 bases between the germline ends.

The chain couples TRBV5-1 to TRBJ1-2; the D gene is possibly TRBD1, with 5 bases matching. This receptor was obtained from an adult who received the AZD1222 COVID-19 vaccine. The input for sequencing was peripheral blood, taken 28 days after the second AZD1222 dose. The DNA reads TGCGCCAGCAGCTTGGAGGCAGGGACTAATGGCTACACCTTC. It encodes CASSLEAGTNGYTF.